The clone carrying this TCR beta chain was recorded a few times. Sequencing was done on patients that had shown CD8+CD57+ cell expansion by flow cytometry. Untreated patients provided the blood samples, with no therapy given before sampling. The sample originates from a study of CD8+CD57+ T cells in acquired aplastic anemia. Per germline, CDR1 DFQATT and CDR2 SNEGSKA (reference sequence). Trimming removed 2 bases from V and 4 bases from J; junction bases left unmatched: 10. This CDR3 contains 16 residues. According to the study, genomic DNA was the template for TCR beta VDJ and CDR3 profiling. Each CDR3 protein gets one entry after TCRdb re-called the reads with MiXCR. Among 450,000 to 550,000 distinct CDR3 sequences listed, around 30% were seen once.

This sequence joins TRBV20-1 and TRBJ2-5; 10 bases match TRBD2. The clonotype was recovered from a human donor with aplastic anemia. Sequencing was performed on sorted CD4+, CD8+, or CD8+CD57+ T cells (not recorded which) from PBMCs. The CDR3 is CSARKPGLAGVETQYF. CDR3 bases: TGCAGTGCTAGAAAACCGGGGCTAGCGGGAGTAGAGACCCAGTACTTC.